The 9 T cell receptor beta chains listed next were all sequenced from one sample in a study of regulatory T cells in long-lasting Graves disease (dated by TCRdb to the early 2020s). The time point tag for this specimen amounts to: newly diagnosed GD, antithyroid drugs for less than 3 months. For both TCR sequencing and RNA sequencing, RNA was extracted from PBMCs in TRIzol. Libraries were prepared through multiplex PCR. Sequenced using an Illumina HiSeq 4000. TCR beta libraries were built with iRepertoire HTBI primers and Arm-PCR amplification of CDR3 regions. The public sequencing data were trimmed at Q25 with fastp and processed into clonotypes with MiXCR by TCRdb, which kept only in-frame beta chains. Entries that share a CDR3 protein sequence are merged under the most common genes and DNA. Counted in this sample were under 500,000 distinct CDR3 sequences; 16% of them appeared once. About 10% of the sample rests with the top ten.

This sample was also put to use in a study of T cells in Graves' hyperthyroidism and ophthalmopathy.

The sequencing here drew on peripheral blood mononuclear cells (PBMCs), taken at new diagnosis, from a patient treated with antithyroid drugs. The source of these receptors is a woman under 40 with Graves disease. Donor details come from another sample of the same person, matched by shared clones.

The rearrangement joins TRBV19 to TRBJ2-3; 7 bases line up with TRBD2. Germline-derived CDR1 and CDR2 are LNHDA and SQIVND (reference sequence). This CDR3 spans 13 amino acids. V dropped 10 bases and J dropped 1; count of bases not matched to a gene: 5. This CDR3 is CAIQRDGTDTQYF. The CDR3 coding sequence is TGTGCCATCCAGCGGGACGGCACAGATACGCAGTATTTT. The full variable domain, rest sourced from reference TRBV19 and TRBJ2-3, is DGGITQSPKYLFRKEGQNVTLSCEQNLNHDAMYWYRQDPGQGLRLIYYSQIVNDFQKGDIAEGYSVSREKKESFPLTVTSAQKNPTAFYLCAIQRDGTDTQYFGPGTRLTVL.

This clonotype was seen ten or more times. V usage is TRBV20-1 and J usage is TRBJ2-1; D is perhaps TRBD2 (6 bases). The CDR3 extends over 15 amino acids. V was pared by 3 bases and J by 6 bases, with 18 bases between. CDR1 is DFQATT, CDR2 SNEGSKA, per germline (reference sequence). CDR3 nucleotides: TGCAGTGCTAGGGCCTTGGGACTCCCGGGCAATGAGCAGTTCTTC. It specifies CSARALGLPGNEQFF.

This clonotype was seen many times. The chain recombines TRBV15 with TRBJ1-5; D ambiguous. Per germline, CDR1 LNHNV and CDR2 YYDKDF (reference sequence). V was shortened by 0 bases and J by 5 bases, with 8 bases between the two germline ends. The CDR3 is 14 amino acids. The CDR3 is CATSRDESYQPQHF. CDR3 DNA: TGTGCCACCAGCAGAGATGAGTCTTATCAGCCCCAGCATTTT.

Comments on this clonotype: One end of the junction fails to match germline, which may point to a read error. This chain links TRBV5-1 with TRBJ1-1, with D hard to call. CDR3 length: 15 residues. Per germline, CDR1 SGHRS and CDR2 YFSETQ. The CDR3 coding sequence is TGTGCCAGCAGCTTCCGGACTCCGACGGGCACTGAAGCTTTCTTT. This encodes CASSFRTPTGTEAFF.

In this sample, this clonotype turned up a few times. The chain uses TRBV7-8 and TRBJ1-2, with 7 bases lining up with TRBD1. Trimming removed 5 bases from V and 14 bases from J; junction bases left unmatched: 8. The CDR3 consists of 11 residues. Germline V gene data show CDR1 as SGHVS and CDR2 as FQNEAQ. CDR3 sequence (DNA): TGTGCCAGCAGCCACACAGGGGTGGAGACCTTC. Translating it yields CASSHTGVETF.

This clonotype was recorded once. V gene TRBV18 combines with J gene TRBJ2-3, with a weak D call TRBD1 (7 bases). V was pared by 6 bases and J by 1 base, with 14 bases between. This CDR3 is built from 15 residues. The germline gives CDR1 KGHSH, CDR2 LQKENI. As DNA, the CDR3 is TGTGCCAGCTCTCCTCAGGGGGGAGGCACAGATACGCAGTATTTT. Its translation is CASSPQGGGTDTQYF.

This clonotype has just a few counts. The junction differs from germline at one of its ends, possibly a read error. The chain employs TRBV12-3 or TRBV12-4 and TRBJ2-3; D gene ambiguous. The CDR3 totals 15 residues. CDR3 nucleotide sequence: TGTGTCAGCAGTTTAGGGCTCTCTAGCACAGATACGCAGTATTTT. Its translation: CVSSLGLSSTDTQYF.

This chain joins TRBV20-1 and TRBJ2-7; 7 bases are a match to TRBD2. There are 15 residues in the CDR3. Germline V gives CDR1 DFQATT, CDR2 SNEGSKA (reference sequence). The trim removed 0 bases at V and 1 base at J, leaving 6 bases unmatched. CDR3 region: CSARDVRDYSYEQYF. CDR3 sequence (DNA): TGCAGTGCTAGAGATGTCCGGGACTATTCCTACGAGCAGTACTTC.

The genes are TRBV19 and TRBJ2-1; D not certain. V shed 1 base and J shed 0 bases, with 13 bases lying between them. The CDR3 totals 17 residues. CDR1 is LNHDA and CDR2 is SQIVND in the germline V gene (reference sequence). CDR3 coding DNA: TGTGCCAGTAGTATAGGCCACTTGCGAGCCTCCTACAATGAGCAGTTCTTC. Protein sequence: CASSIGHLRASYNEQFF.